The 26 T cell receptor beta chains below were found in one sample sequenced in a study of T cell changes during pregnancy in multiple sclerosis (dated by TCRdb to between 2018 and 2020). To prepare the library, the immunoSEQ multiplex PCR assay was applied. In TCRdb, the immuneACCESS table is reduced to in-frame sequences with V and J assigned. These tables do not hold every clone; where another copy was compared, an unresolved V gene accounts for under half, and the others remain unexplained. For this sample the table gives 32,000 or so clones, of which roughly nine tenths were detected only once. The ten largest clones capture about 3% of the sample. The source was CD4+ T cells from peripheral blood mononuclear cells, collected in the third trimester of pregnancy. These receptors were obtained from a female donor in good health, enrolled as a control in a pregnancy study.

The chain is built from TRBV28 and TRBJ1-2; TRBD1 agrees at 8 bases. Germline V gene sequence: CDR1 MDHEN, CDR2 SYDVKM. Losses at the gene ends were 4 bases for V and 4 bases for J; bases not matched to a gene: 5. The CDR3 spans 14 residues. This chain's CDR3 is CASSSPGQGYGYTF. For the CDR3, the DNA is TGTGCCAGCAGTTCTCCCGGACAGGGCTATGGCTACACCTTC.

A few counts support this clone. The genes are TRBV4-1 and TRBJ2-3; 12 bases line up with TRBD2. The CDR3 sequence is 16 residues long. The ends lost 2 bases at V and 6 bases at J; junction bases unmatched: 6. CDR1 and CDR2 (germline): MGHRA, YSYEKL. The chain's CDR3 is CASSQSLAGGGDTQYF. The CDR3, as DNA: TGCGCCAGCAGCCAATCACTAGCGGGGGGAGGGGATACGCAGTATTTT.

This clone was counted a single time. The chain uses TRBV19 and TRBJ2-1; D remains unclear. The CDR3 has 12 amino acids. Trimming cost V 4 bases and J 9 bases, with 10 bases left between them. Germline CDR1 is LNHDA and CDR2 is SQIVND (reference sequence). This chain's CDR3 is CASSKRPGEQFF. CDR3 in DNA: TGTGCCAGTAGTAAGCGTCCCGGTGAGCAGTTCTTC.

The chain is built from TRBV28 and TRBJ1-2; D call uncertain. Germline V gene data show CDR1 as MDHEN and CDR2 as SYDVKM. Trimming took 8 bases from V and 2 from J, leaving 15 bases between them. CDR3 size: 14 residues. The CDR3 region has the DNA TGTGCCAGCTCCCCCCCAGGCAGAAACTATGGCTACACCTTC. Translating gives CASSPPGRNYGYTF.

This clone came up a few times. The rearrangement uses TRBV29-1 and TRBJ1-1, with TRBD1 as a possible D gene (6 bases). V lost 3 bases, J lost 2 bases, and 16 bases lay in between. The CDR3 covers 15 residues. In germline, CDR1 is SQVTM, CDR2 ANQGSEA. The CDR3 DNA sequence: TGCAGCGTTGAGTGGGGACACGCCACAAACACTGAAGCTTTCTTT. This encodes CSVEWGHATNTEAFF.

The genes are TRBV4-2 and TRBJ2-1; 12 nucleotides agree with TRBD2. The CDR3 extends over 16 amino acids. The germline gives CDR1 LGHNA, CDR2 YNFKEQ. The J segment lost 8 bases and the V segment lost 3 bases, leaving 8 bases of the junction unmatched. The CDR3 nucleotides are TGTGCCAGCAGCCAGGCTCTAGCGGGAGGGCCCCATGAGCAGTTCTTC. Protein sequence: CASSQALAGGPHEQFF.

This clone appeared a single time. The CDR3 sequence is CAQNWSQHF. The CDR3 nucleotides are TGCGCCCAGAATTGGTCCCAGCATTTT. V and J are TRBV23-1 and TRBJ1-5; D uncertain. TRBV23-1 is assigned to the ORF class and has an uncertain function. The V and J ends lost 11 bases and 11 bases respectively, with 10 bases between them. This CDR3 is built from 9 residues.

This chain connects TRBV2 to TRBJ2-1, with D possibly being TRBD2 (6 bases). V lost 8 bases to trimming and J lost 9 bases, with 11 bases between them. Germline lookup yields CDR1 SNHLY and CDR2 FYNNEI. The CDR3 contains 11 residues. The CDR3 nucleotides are TGTGCCAGCCTCGAACTAGCTGAGCAGTTCTTC. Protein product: CASLELAEQFF. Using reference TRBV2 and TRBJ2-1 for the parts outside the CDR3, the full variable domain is EPEVTQTPSHQVTQMGQEVILRCVPISNHLYFYWYRQILGQKVEFLVSFYNNEISEKSEIFDDQFSVERPDGSNFTLKIRSTKLEDSAMYFCASLELAEQFFGPGTRLTVL.

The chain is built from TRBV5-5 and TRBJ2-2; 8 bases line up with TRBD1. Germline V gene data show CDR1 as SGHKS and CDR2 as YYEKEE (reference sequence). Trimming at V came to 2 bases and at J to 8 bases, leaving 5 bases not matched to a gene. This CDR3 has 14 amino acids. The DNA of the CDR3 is TGTGCCAGCAGCTTTTGGACAGGGACTGGGGAGCTGTTTTTT. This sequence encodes CASSFWTGTGELFF.

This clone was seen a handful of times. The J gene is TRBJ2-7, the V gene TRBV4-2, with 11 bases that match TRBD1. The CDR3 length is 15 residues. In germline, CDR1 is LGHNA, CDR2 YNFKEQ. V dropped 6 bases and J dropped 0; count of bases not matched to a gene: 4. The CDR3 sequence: CASRTGTGGSYEQYF. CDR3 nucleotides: TGTGCCAGCAGAACCGGGACAGGGGGCTCCTACGAGCAGTACTTC.

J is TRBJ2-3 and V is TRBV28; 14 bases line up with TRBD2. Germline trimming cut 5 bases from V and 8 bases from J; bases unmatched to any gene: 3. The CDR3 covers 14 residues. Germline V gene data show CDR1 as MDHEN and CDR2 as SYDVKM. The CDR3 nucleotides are TGTGCCAGCAGTCTAGGACTAGCGGGAGGTACGCAGTATTTT. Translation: CASSLGLAGGTQYF.

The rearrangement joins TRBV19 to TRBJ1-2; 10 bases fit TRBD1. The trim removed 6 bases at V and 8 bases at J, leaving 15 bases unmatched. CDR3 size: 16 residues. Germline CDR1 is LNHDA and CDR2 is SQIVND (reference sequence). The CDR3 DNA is TGTGCCAGTAGCCCCACCTCTTCCGGGACAGGGGAAGGCTACACCTTC. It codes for CASSPTSSGTGEGYTF.

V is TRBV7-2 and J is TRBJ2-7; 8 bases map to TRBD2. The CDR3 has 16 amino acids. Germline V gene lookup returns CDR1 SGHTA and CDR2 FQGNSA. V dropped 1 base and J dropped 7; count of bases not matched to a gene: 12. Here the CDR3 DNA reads TGTGCCAGCAGCTTAGTTTGGGGTCGGCTAGCGGGTGAGCAGTACTTC. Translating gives CASSLVWGRLAGEQYF.

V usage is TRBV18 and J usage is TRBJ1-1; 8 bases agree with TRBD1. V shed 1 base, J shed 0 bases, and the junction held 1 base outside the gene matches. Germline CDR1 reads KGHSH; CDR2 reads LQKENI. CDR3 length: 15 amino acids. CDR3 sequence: CASSPRTGLNTEAFF. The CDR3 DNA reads TGTGCCAGCTCACCACGGACAGGGCTGAACACTGAAGCTTTCTTT.

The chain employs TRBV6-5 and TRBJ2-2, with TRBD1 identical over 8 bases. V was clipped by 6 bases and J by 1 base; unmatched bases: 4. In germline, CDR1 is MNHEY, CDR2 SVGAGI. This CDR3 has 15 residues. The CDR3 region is CASSTGTGNTGELFF. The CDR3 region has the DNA TGTGCCAGCAGCACCGGGACAGGGAACACCGGGGAGCTGTTTTTT.

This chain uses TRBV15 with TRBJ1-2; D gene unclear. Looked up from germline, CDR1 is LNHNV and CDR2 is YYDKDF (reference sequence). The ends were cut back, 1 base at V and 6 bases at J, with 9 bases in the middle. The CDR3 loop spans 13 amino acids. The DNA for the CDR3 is TGTGCCACCAGCAGAGTGGCTTCAGATGGCTACACCTTC. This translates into CATSRVASDGYTF. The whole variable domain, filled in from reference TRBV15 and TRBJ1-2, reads DAMVIQNPRYQVTQFGKPVTLSCSQTLNHNVMYWYQQKSSQAPKLLFHYYDKDFNNEADTPDNFQSRRPNTSFCFLDIRSPGLGDTAMYLCATSRVASDGYTFGSGTRLTVV.

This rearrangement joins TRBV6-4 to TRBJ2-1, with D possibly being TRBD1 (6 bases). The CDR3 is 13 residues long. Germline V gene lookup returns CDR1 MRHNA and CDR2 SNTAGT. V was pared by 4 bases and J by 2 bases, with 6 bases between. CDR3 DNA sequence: TGTGCCAGCAGTGGGGACACCTACAATGAGCAGTTCTTC. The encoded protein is CASSGDTYNEQFF.

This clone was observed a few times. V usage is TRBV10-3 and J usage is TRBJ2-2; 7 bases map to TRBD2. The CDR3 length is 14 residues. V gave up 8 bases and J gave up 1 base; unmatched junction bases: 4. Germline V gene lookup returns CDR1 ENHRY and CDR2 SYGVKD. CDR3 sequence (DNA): TGTGCCATCCGAGCGGGACGGAACACCGGGGAGCTGTTTTTT. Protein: CAIRAGRNTGELFF.

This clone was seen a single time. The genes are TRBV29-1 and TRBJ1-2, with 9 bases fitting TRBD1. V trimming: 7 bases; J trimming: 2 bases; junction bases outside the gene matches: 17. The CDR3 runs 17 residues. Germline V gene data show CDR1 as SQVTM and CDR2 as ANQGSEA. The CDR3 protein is CSASGGQGIRANYGYTF. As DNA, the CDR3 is TGCAGCGCTTCGGGGGGACAGGGAATTCGGGCCAACTATGGCTACACCTTC.

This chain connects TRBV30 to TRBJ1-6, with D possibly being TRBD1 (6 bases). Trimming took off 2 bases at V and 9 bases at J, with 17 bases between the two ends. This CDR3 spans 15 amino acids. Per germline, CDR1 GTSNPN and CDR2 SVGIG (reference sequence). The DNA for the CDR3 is TGTGCCTGGAGTCTCCGGCAGGGGTGGAGTTCACCCCTCCACTTT. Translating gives CAWSLRQGWSSPLHF. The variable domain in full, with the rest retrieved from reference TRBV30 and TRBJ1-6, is SQTIHQWPATLVQPVGSPLSLECTVEGTSNPNLYWYRQAAGRGLQLLFYSVGIGQISSEVPQNLSASRPQDRQFILSSKKLLLSDSGFYLCAWSLRQGWSSPLHFGNGTRLTVT.

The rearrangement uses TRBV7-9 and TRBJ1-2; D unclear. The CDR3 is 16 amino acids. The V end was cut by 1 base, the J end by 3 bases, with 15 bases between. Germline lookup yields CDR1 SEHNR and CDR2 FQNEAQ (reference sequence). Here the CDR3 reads CASSLGRPGAHYGYTF. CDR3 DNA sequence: TGTGCCAGCAGCTTAGGGAGACCGGGAGCCCACTATGGCTACACCTTC.

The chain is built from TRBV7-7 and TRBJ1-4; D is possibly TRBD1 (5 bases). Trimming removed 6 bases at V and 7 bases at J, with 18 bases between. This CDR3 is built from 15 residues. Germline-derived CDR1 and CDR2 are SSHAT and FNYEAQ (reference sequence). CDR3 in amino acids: CASSPSPGQGEKLFF. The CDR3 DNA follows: TGTGCCAGCAGTCCCAGTCCAGGGCAAGGTGAAAAACTGTTTTTT. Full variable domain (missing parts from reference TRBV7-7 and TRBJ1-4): GAGVSQSPRYKVTKRGQDVTLRCDPISSHATLYWYQQALGQGPEFLTYFNYEAQPDKSGLPSDRFSAERPEGSISTLTIQRTEQRDSAMYRCASSPSPGQGEKLFFGSGTQLSVL.

CDR3 in DNA: TGCAGCGATCCCGGGACAGGGGGCAAAGAGACCCAGTACTTC. It specifies CSDPGTGGKETQYF. The rearrangement joins TRBV29-1 to TRBJ2-5, with 12 bases lining up with TRBD1. Germline V gives CDR1 SQVTM, CDR2 ANQGSEA. V lost 7 bases to trimming and J lost 3 bases; unmatched junction nucleotides: 6. The CDR3 covers 14 residues. Looking up the rest from reference TRBV29-1 and TRBJ2-5 gives the full variable domain: SAVISQKPSRDICQRGTSLTIQCQVDSQVTMMFWYRQQPGQSLTLIATANQGSEATYESGFVIDKFPISRPNLTFSTLTVSNMSPEDSSIYLCSDPGTGGKETQYFGPGTRLLVL.

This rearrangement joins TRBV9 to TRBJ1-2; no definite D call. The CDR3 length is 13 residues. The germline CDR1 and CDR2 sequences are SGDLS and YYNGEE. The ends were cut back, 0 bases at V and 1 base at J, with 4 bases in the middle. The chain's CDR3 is CASSVADNYGYTF. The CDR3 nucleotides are TGTGCCAGCAGCGTAGCAGATAACTATGGCTACACCTTC.

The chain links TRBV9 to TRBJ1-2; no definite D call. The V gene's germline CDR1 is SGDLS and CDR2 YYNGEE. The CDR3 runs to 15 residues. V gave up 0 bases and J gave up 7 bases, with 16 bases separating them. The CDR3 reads CASSVESRGKVGYTF. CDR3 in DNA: TGTGCCAGCAGCGTAGAAAGTAGAGGGAAGGTTGGCTACACCTTC.

Here the CDR3 reads CATSREGQGNEKLFF. CDR3 in DNA: TGTGCCACCAGCAGAGAGGGACAGGGGAATGAAAAACTGTTTTTT. The chain uses TRBV15 and TRBJ1-4; TRBD1 matches 10 bases. CDR1 LNHNV and CDR2 YYDKDF come from the germline V gene (reference sequence). The CDR3 length is 15 residues. The J segment lost 5 bases and the V segment lost 0 bases, leaving 0 bases of the junction unmatched. The variable domain in full, with the rest retrieved from reference TRBV15 and TRBJ1-4, is DAMVIQNPRYQVTQFGKPVTLSCSQTLNHNVMYWYQQKSSQAPKLLFHYYDKDFNNEADTPDNFQSRRPNTSFCFLDIRSPGLGDTAMYLCATSREGQGNEKLFFGSGTQLSVL.